The 9 T cell receptor beta chains below come from one sample, sequenced in a study of blood T cell repertoires in COVID-19. Profiled with immunoSEQ multiplex PCR; TCRdb holds only in-frame clones, not every one. The sample has about 150,000 clones, over 65% seen once. Sequencing was performed on peripheral blood. These receptor sequences come from a man at least 80 years old with acute or convalescent COVID-19.

The gene calls are TRBV3-1 (or the pseudogene TRBV3-2) and TRBJ2-5; no firm D call. This CDR3 region has 13 residues. V dropped 4 bases and J dropped 2 bases, with 8 bases sitting between them. Germline CDR1 LGHDT, CDR2 YNNKEL (reference sequence). As DNA, the CDR3 is TGTGCCAGCAGCCCGACTCCGCAAGAGACCCAGTACTTC. This codes for CASSPTPQETQYF.

This chain uses TRBV7-9 with TRBJ2-7; D is perhaps TRBD1 (5 bases). Between the trimmed V and J ends, which lost 3 bases and 2 bases, there was a span of 11 bases. Per the germline V gene, CDR1 is SEHNR and CDR2 is FQNEAQ (reference sequence). This CDR3 comprises 14 residues. The CDR3 loop is CASSFAQATYEQYF. The DNA of the CDR3 is TGTGCCAGCAGCTTCGCACAGGCGACCTACGAGCAGTACTTC.

V and J are TRBV5-1 and TRBJ1-2; 9 nucleotides align to TRBD1. The germline CDR1 and CDR2 sequences are SGHRS and YFSETQ. The CDR3 is 14 residues long. V trimming: 4 bases; J trimming: 6 bases; junction bases outside the gene matches: 7. CDR3 amino acids: CASSATGTGHGYTF. The DNA of the CDR3 is TGCGCCAGCAGCGCCACCGGGACAGGGCATGGCTACACCTTC.

The chain carries TRBV6-5 and TRBJ2-7, with D possibly being TRBD2 (6 bases). Germline CDR1 is MNHEY and CDR2 is SVGAGI. The length of the CDR3 is 15 residues. V lost 0 bases and J 3 bases, leaving 12 bases between the germline ends. In DNA, the CDR3 is TGTGCCAGCAGTTACTCGTTAGCGGCTAACTACGAGCAGTACTTC. Translation: CASSYSLAANYEQYF.

The V gene is TRBV18, the J gene TRBJ1-5; D might be TRBD1 (6 bases). V was trimmed by 2 bases and J by 7 bases, leaving 15 bases between them. CDR1 is KGHSH, CDR2 LQKENI, per germline. This CDR3 spans 15 amino acids. Here the CDR3 reads CASSPVQGWGQPQHF. For the CDR3, the DNA is TGTGCCAGCTCACCAGTACAGGGCTGGGGGCAGCCCCAGCATTTT. Full variable domain (rest looked up from reference TRBV18 and TRBJ1-5): NAGVMQNPRHLVRRRGQEARLRCSPMKGHSHVYWYRQLPEEGLKFMVYLQKENIIDESGMPKERFSAEFPKEGPSILRIQQVVRGDSAAYFCASSPVQGWGQPQHFGDGTRLSIL.

This chain connects TRBV7-2 to TRBJ1-2; TRBD1 agrees at 9 bases. CDR1 SGHTA and CDR2 FQGNSA come from the germline V gene. The CDR3 loop spans 14 amino acids. J gave up 3 bases and V 4 bases, and 3 bases lay outside the gene matches. CDR3 in amino acids: CASSSRQGDYGYTF. The CDR3, as DNA: TGTGCCAGCAGCTCGCGACAGGGGGACTATGGCTACACCTTC. Full variable domain (outside the CDR3, taken from reference TRBV7-2 and TRBJ1-2): GAGVSQSPSNKVTEKGKDVELRCDPISGHTALYWYRQSLGQGLEFLIYFQGNSAPDKSGLPSDRFSAERTGGSVSTLTIQRTQQEDSAVYLCASSSRQGDYGYTFGSGTRLTVV.

Concerning this clone itself: Other DNA sequences in the sample encode the same CDR3. The rearrangement links TRBV2 to TRBJ2-7; D is undetermined. The CDR3 is 12 residues long. Looked up from germline, CDR1 is SNHLY and CDR2 is FYNNEI. V shed 2 bases and J shed 3 bases, with 5 bases lying between them. In DNA form, the CDR3 reads TGTGCCAGCAGTGAACGCGGCTACGAGCAGTACGTC. This gives the protein CASSERGYEQYV.

The rearrangement uses TRBV4-3 and TRBJ2-3; D ambiguous. The germline CDR1 and CDR2 sequences are LGHNA and YSLEER. Trimming took 0 bases from V and 5 from J, leaving 15 bases between them. The CDR3 contains 16 residues. CDR3 sequence reads: CASSQDLGSVLDTQYF. The CDR3 DNA follows: TGCGCCAGCAGCCAAGATCTAGGTTCAGTATTAGATACGCAGTATTTT.

This clone was picked up a small number of times. The gene calls are TRBV12-3 or TRBV12-4 and TRBJ1-2, with D unclear. Trimming removed 5 bases at V and 8 bases at J, with 12 bases between. The CDR3 is made up of 12 amino acids. CDR3 sequence: CASSLTAPGYTF. CDR3 DNA sequence: TGTGCCAGCAGTCTCACAGCACCGGGCTACACCTTC.